These 8 T cell receptor beta chains came from one sample sequenced in a study of cytomegalovirus exposure and HLA in healthy donors. Assay: immunoSEQ multiplex PCR; the TCRdb copy retains only in-frame clones and omits some. The data show about 82,000 clones, more than 85% seen once. The sample taken for sequencing was PBMCs. The receptors shown here come from a man between 18 and 29 years old in good health and CMV-seronegative.

The chain combines TRBV5-6 with TRBJ2-2; 11 bases map to TRBD2. CDR1 SGHDT and CDR2 YYEEEE come from the germline V gene. This CDR3 has 17 amino acids. The J segment lost 6 bases and the V segment lost 4 bases, leaving 11 bases of the junction unmatched. The CDR3 DNA reads TGTGCCAGCAGCCCCCCCGGACTAGCGGGTTACCCCGGGGAGCTGTTTTTT. This sequence encodes CASSPPGLAGYPGELFF.

This chain uses TRBV6-5 with TRBJ2-5, with D tentatively TRBD2 (5 bases). This CDR3 has 15 residues. V gave up 5 bases and J gave up 7 bases, with 20 bases separating them. In germline, CDR1 is MNHEY, CDR2 SVGAGI. The DNA of the CDR3 is TGTGCCAGCAGTAGGACGGGGTACCAAGAGCGGACCCAGTACTTC. It is translated as CASSRTGYQERTQYF.

The rearrangement uses TRBV19 and TRBJ2-3; TRBD1 might be the D (5 bases). This CDR3 contains 14 residues. Germline V gene sequence: CDR1 LNHDA, CDR2 SQIVND (reference sequence). V lost 4 bases and J 4 bases, leaving 12 bases between the germline ends. The CDR3 DNA follows: TGTGCCAGTAGTAGGCAGGGAAGGTCAGATACGCAGTATTTT. Its translation is CASSRQGRSDTQYF.

The chain links TRBV12-5 to TRBJ1-5; D not resolved. Germline loops: CDR1 LGHNT, CDR2 FRNRAP. This CDR3 is built from 12 residues. The V end was cut by 4 bases, the J end by 9 bases, with 10 bases between. The CDR3 region has the DNA TGTGCTAGTGGTTCCCCCCTCGGGCCCCAGCATTTT. Amino acids: CASGSPLGPQHF.

V and J are TRBV6-5 and TRBJ1-1, with TRBD1 identical over 9 bases. Germline CDR1 is MNHEY and CDR2 is SVGAGI. V gave up 7 bases and J gave up 7 bases; unmatched junction bases: 13. This CDR3 contains 15 residues. The CDR3 protein is CASTPTRTGAYEAFF. The CDR3 DNA reads as TGTGCCAGCACCCCCACGCGGACAGGGGCTTATGAAGCTTTCTTT.

J is TRBJ2-7 and V is TRBV5-1; 15 nucleotides line up with TRBD2. Trimming took 4 bases from V and 1 from J; bases not matched to a gene: 9. The germline V gene encodes CDR1 SGHRS and CDR2 YFSETQ. CDR3 length equals 18 residues. DNA of the CDR3: TGCGCCAGCAGCCCTAGGACTAGCGGGGGGGCCGAATCCTACGAGCAGTACTTC. It codes for CASSPRTSGGAESYEQYF.

This chain connects TRBV6-4 to TRBJ1-2; TRBD1 might be the D (6 bases). The CDR3 runs 17 residues. CDR1 and CDR2 from the germline V gene are MRHNA and SNTAGT. Trimming cost V 6 bases and J 5 bases, with 25 bases left between them. The CDR3 loop reads CASSLEAGAPVPYGYTF. The CDR3 nucleotides are TGTGCCAGCAGCCTCGAGGCAGGGGCCCCTGTCCCTTATGGCTACACCTTC.

The V gene is TRBV7-9, the J gene TRBJ1-3; a possible D gene is TRBD1 (5 bases). Germline V gene sequence: CDR1 SEHNR, CDR2 FQNEAQ (reference sequence). This CDR3 contains 15 residues. With 1 base removed from V and 3 bases from J, the gap between germline ends came to 10 bases. The CDR3 region has the DNA TGTGCCAGCAGCTTAGAGGGACTGATTGGAAACACCATATATTTT. Translating gives CASSLEGLIGNTIYF.